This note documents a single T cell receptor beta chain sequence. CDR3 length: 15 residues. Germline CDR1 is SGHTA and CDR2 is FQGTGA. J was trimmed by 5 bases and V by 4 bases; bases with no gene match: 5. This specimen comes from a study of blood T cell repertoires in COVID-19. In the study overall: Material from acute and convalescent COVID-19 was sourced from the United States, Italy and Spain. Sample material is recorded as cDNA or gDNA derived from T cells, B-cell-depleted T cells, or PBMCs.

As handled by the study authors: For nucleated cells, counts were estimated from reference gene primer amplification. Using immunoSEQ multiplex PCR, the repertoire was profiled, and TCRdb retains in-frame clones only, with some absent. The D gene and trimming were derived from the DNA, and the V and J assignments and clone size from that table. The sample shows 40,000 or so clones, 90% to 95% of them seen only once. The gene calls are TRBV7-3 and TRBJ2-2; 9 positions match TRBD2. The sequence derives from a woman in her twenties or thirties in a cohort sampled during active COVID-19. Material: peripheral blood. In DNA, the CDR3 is TGTGCCAGCAGCTCGGCGGCGGGAGGGACCGGGGAGCTGTTTTTT. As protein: CASSSAAGGTGELFF. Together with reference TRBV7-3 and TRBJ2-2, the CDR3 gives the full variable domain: GAGVSQTPSNKVTEKGKYVELRCDPISGHTALYWYRQSLGQGPEFLIYFQGTGAADDSGLPNDRFFAVRPEGSVSTLKIQRTERGDSAVYLCASSSAAGGTGELFFGEGSRLTVL.